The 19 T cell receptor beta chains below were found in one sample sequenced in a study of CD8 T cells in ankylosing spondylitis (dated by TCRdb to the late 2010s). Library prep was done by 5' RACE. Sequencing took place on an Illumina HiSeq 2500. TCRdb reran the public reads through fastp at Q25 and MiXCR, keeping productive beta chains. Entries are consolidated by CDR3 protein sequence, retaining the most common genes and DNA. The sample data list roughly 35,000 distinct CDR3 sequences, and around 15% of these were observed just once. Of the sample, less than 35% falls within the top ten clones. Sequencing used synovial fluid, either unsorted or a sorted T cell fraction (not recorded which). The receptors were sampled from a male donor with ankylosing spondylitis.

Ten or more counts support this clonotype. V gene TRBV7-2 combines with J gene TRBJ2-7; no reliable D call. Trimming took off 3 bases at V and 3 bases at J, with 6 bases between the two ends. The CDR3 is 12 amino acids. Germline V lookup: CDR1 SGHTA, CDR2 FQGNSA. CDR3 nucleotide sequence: TGTGCCAGCAGCTTCGCCGACTACGAGCAGTACTTC. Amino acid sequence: CASSFADYEQYF.

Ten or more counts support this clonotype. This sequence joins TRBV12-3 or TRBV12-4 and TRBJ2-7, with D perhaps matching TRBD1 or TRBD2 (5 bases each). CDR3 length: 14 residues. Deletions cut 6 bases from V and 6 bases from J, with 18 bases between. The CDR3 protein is CASSASGTRPEQYF. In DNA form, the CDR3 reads TGTGCCAGCAGCGCATCCGGGACCAGGCCCGAGCAGTACTTC.

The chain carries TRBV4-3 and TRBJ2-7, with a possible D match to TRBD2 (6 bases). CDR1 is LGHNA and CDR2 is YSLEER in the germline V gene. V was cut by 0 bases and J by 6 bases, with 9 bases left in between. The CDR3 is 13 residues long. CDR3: CASSQDGGFEQYF. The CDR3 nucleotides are TGCGCCAGCAGCCAAGATGGAGGGTTCGAGCAGTACTTC.

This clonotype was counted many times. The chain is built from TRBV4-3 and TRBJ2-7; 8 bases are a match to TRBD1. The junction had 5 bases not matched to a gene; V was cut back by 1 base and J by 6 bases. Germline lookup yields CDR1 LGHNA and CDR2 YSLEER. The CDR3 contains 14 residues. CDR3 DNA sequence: TGCGCCAGCAGCCAAGCCCGGACAGGGAGCGAGCAGTACTTC. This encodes CASSQARTGSEQYF.

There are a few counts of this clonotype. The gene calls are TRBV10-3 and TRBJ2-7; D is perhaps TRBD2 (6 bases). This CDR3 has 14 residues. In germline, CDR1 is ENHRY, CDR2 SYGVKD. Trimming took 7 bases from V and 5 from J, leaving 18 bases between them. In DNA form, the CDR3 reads TGTGCCATCAAACCGGGCGGGACCTTCAACGAGCAGTACTTC. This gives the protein CAIKPGGTFNEQYF.

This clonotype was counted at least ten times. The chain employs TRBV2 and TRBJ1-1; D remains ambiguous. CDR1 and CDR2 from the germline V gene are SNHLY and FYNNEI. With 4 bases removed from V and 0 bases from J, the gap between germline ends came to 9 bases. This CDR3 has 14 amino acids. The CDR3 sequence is CASSGRVMNTEAFF. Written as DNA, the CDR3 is TGTGCCAGCAGTGGACGGGTCATGAACACTGAAGCTTTCTTT. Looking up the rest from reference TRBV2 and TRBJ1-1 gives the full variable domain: EPEVTQTPSHQVTQMGQEVILRCVPISNHLYFYWYRQILGQKVEFLVSFYNNEISEKSEIFDDQFSVERPDGSNFTLKIRSTKLEDSAMYFCASSGRVMNTEAFFGQGTRLTVV.

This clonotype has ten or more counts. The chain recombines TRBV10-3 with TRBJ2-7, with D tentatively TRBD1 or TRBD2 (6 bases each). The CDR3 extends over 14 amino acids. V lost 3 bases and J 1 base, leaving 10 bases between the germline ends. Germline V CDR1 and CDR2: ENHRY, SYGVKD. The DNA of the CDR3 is TGTGCCATCAGTGACCGGGGGCGATCCTACGAGCAGTACTTC. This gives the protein CAISDRGRSYEQYF.

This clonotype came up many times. CDR3 sequence reads: CSVPPQGREEQFF. The CDR3 bases are TGCAGCGTTCCCCCACAGGGCAGGGAGGAGCAGTTCTTC. The chain joins TRBV29-1 to TRBJ2-1, with a weak D call TRBD1 (6 bases). V was trimmed by 5 bases and J by 10 bases, leaving 18 bases between them. The CDR3 is made up of 13 amino acids. Germline V gene sequence: CDR1 SQVTM, CDR2 ANQGSEA.

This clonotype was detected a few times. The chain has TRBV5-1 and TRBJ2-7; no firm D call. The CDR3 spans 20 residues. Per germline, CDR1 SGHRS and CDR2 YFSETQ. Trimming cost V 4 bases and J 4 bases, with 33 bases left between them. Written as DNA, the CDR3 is TGCGCCAGCAGCCCTCGATTGGGGATACCATACCTTTTCTGGATTTACGAGCAGTACTTC. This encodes CASSPRLGIPYLFWIYEQYF.

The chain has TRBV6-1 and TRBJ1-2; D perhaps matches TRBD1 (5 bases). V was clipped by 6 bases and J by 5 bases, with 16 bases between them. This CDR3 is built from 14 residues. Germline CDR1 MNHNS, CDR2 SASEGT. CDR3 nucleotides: TGTGCCAGCAGGGGTGGGGCAGAGGGGTATGGCTACACCTTC. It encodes CASRGGAEGYGYTF.

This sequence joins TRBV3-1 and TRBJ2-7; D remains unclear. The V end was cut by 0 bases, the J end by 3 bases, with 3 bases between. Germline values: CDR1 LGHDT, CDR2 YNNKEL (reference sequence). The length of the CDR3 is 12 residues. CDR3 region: CASSQESYEQYF. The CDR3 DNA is TGTGCCAGCAGCCAAGAGAGCTACGAGCAGTACTTC.

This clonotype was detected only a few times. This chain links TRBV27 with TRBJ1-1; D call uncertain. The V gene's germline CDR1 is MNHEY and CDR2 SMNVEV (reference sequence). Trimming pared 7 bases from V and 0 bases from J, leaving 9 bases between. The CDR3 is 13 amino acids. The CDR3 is CASTFGVNTEAFF. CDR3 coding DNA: TGTGCCAGCACCTTCGGGGTGAACACTGAAGCTTTCTTT.

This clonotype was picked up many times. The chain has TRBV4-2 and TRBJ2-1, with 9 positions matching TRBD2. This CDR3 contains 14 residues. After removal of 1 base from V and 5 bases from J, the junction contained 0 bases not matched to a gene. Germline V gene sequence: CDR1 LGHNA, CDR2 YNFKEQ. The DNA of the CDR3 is TGTGCCAGCAGCCAAGGACTAGCGGACAATGAGCAGTTCTTC. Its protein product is CASSQGLADNEQFF.

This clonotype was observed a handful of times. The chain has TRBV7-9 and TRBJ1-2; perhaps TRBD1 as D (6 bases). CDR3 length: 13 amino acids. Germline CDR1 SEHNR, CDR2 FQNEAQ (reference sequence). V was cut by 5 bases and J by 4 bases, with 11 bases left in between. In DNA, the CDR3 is TGTGCCAGCAGCCCCAGGGGCGTCTATGGCTACACCTTC. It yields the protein CASSPRGVYGYTF. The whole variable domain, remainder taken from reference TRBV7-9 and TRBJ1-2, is DTGVSQNPRHKITKRGQNVTFRCDPISEHNRLYWYRQTLGQGPEFLTYFQNEAQLEKSRLLSDRFSAERPKGSFSTLEIQRTEQGDSAMYLCASSPRGVYGYTFGSGTRLTVV.

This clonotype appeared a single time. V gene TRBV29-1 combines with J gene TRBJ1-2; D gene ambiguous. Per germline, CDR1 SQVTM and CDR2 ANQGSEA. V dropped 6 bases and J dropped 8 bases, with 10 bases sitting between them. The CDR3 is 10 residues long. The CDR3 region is CSVRESGYTF. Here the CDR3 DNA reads TGCAGCGTAAGGGAAAGCGGCTACACCTTC.

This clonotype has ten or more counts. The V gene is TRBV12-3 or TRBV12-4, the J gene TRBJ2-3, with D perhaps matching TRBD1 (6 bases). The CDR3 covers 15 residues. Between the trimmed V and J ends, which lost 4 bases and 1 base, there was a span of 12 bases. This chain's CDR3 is CASSSTRTGTDTQYF. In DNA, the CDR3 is TGTGCCAGCAGTTCAACTCGGACAGGCACAGATACGCAGTATTTT.

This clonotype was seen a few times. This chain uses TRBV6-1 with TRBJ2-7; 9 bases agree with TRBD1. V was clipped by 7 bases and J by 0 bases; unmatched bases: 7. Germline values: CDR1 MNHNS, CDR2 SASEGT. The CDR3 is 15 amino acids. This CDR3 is CASTPGQGSSYEQYF. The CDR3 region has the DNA TGTGCCAGCACCCCGGGACAGGGATCCTCCTACGAGCAGTACTTC.

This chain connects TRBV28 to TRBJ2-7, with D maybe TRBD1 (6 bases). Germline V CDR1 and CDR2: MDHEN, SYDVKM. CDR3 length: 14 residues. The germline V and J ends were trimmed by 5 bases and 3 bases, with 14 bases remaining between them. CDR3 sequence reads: CASSNLQGRYEQYF. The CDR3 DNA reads TGTGCCAGCAGTAACTTACAGGGTCGCTACGAGCAGTACTTC.

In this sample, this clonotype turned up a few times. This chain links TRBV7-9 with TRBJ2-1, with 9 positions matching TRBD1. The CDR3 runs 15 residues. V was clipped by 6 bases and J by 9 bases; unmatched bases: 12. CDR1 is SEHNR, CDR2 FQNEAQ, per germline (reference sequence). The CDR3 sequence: CASSREGTGLLEQFF. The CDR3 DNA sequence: TGTGCCAGCAGTCGCGAAGGGACAGGGTTACTTGAGCAGTTCTTC.